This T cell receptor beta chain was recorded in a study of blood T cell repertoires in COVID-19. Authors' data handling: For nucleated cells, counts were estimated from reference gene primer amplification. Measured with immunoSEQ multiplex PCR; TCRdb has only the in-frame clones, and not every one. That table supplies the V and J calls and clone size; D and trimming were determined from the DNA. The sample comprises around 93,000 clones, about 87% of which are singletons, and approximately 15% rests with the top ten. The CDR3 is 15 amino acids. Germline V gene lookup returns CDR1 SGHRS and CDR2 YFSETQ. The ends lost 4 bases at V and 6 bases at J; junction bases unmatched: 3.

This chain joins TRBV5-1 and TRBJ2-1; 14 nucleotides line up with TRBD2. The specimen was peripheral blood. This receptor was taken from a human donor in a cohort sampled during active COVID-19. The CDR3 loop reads CASSPGTSGGNEQFF. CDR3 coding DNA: TGCGCCAGCAGCCCCGGGACTAGCGGGGGCAATGAGCAGTTCTTC.